These 14 T cell receptor beta chains originate from one sample sequenced in a study of blood T cells in healthy people across ages. Next came a second PCR, run for about 7 to 12 cycles, which used a sample-barcoded 5' primer along with a J-beta primer mix. TCRdb processed the 5' RACE reads anew with MiXCR; each CDR3 protein has one entry. The sample has some 1.5 million distinct CDR3 sequences, approximately 28% seen once; the top ten hold less than 9.5%. Source material: blood. These receptors came from a woman aged 30 to 39 in good health.

This clonotype was observed a handful of times. This chain uses TRBV12-5 with TRBJ2-5, with D uncertain. Germline CDR1 is LGHNT and CDR2 is FRNRAP. The CDR3 is 13 amino acids. Trimming pared 1 base from V and 3 bases from J, leaving 6 bases between. The CDR3 DNA is TGTGCTAGTGGTTTGGGGAGCAAAGAGACCCAGTACTTC. Translated, it gives CASGLGSKETQYF.

This clonotype has at least ten counts. J is TRBJ2-1 and V is TRBV29-1; TRBD1 is a possible D gene (7 bases). CDR1 and CDR2 (germline): SQVTM, ANQGSEA. The CDR3 has 14 amino acids. V was pared by 1 base and J by 8 bases, with 15 bases between. This chain's CDR3 is CSVEGTGEDDEQFF. The CDR3 DNA follows: TGCAGCGTTGAAGGTACAGGGGAGGATGATGAGCAGTTCTTC.

The chain uses TRBV18 and TRBJ1-5, with D perhaps matching TRBD1 (6 bases). The germline CDR1 and CDR2 sequences are KGHSH and LQKENI. The CDR3 spans 15 residues. V was pared by 0 bases and J by 7 bases, with 13 bases between. CDR3 nucleotide sequence: TGTGCCAGCTCACCACCGTGGGGGGGCGGGCAGCCCCAGCATTTT. Translated, it gives CASSPPWGGGQPQHF.

This clonotype was seen only a few times. V gene TRBV7-2 combines with J gene TRBJ1-2, with no clear D. The CDR3 sequence is 16 residues long. V was clipped by 0 bases and J by 0 bases, with 11 bases between them. Looked up from germline, CDR1 is SGHTA and CDR2 is FQGNSA. Here the CDR3 reads CASSLASSGANYGYTF. CDR3 coding DNA: TGTGCCAGCAGCTTAGCGTCCTCGGGAGCTAACTATGGCTACACCTTC.

This clonotype was seen many times. The rearrangement uses TRBV4-1 and TRBJ1-4; TRBD1 is a possible D gene (6 bases). The CDR3 is 16 residues long. The ends were cut back, 1 base at V and 0 bases at J, with 9 bases in the middle. Germline lookup yields CDR1 MGHRA and CDR2 YSYEKL. Here the CDR3 DNA reads TGCGCCAGCAGCCAAGGGCCAGGGGCAACTAATGAAAAACTGTTTTTT. The encoded protein is CASSQGPGATNEKLFF.

This clonotype has more than one count but fewer than ten. The chain employs TRBV12-3 or TRBV12-4 and TRBJ1-1; 9 bases match TRBD1. CDR3 length equals 13 residues. V gave up 9 bases and J gave up 5 bases; unmatched junction bases: 7. The CDR3 sequence: CASKQGAGTEAFF. The CDR3 region has the DNA TGTGCCAGTAAACAGGGGGCTGGGACTGAAGCTTTCTTT.

This clonotype was detected a few times. The J gene is TRBJ2-5, the V gene TRBV5-1; the D gene is possibly TRBD1 (6 bases). Germline-derived CDR1 and CDR2 are SGHRS and YFSETQ. The CDR3 runs to 15 residues. Trimming left V 6 bases short and J 5 bases short, with 20 bases between. The CDR3 reads CASNQAQGSGETQYF. The CDR3 DNA follows: TGCGCCAGCAACCAGGCGCAGGGGAGTGGCGAGACCCAGTACTTC.

Comments on this clonotype: A much larger clonotype is one base distant, so this may be a read error. The V gene is TRBV7-2, the J gene TRBJ2-3; unclear D gene. Germline V gene lookup returns CDR1 SGHTA and CDR2 FQGNSA. V was shortened by 1 base and J by 1 base, with 12 bases between the two germline ends. The CDR3 runs 16 residues. The CDR3 sequence: CTSSLVRMVGTDTQYF. The CDR3 bases are TGTACCAGCAGCTTAGTAAGGATGGTGGGCACAGATACGCAGTATTTT.

This clonotype came up a few times. This rearrangement joins TRBV12-3 or TRBV12-4 to TRBJ2-5; no reliable D call. V gave up 8 bases and J gave up 1 base, with 14 bases separating them. The CDR3 length is 14 residues. The CDR3 region has the DNA TGTGCCAGCTCCCTCGATGGGGTCCAAGAGACCCAGTACTTC. Protein: CASSLDGVQETQYF.

This chain uses TRBV28 with TRBJ2-1, with 10 bases lining up with TRBD1. CDR3 size: 14 residues. The J segment lost 10 bases and the V segment lost 4 bases, leaving 7 bases of the junction unmatched. Germline V gives CDR1 MDHEN, CDR2 SYDVKM. DNA of the CDR3: TGTGCCAGCAGTTCTGGACAGGGGGTGCGGGAGCAGTTCTTC. Amino acids: CASSSGQGVREQFF.

J is TRBJ2-3 and V is TRBV5-1; TRBD2 might be the D (6 bases). There are 16 residues in the CDR3. Germline V gives CDR1 SGHRS, CDR2 YFSETQ. V was cut by 4 bases and J by 2 bases, with 17 bases left in between. The CDR3 DNA follows: TGCGCCAGCAGCCCAGATGTGGGAGGCAACACAGATACGCAGTATTTT. Its protein product is CASSPDVGGNTDTQYF.

In this sample, this clonotype turned up a few times. The chain joins TRBV18 to TRBJ2-1, with no clear D. V lost 1 base to trimming and J lost 5 bases, with 12 bases between them. Germline V gene lookup returns CDR1 KGHSH and CDR2 LQKENI. There are 15 residues in the CDR3. The CDR3 sequence: CASSPRARDHNEQFF. The CDR3 DNA reads TGTGCCAGCTCACCACGGGCCCGAGATCACAATGAGCAGTTCTTC.

CDR3 residues: CASSRSTPGQGPNTEAFF. DNA for the CDR3: TGCGCCAGCAGCCGATCAACTCCGGGACAGGGGCCGAACACTGAAGCTTTCTTT. This chain links TRBV5-1 with TRBJ1-1; 10 nucleotides match TRBD1. V shed 4 bases, J shed 1 base, and the junction held 13 bases outside the gene matches. Germline loops: CDR1 SGHRS, CDR2 YFSETQ. CDR3 length: 18 amino acids. Using reference TRBV5-1 and TRBJ1-1 for the parts outside the CDR3, the full variable domain is KAGVTQTPRYLIKTRGQQVTLSCSPISGHRSVSWYQQTPGQGLQFLFEYFSETQRNKGNFPGRFSGRQFSNSRSEMNVSTLELGDSALYLCASSRSTPGQGPNTEAFFGQGTRLTVV.

This clonotype occurred a few times. The rearrangement links TRBV7-2 to TRBJ2-2, with D possibly being TRBD2 (5 bases). V gave up 2 bases and J gave up 1 base, with 11 bases separating them. The CDR3 is 16 amino acids. In germline, CDR1 is SGHTA, CDR2 FQGNSA. This CDR3 is CASSLNSGRNTGELFF. The CDR3 DNA reads TGTGCCAGCAGCTTAAATTCGGGGAGGAACACCGGGGAGCTGTTTTTT. The full variable domain, rest sourced from reference TRBV7-2 and TRBJ2-2, is GAGVSQSPSNKVTEKGKDVELRCDPISGHTALYWYRQSLGQGLEFLIYFQGNSAPDKSGLPSDRFSAERTGGSVSTLTIQRTQQEDSAVYLCASSLNSGRNTGELFFGEGSRLTVL.